The 5 T cell receptor beta chains listed next were all sequenced from one sample in a study of identical twins. TCRdb called the 5' RACE reads again in MiXCR, with one record for every CDR3 protein. The table includes roughly 150,000 distinct CDR3 sequences, roughly 3.5% detected once. Sequenced: memory T cells sorted from blood. The receptor source for this set is a man younger than 35 in good health.

This clonotype occurred many times. The chain has TRBV6-1 and TRBJ1-1; TRBD1 matches at 9 bases. The CDR3 covers 15 residues. CDR1 and CDR2 (germline): MNHNS, SASEGT. V was pared by 9 bases and J by 0 bases, with 8 bases of the junction left unmatched. The CDR3 is CASSRDRAMNTEAFF. CDR3 DNA sequence: TGTGCCAGTAGCCGGGACAGGGCCATGAACACTGAAGCTTTCTTT.

The chain employs TRBV18 and TRBJ2-7, with D unclear. V lost 3 bases, J lost 2 bases, and 11 bases lay in between. CDR3 length: 14 residues. Germline V gives CDR1 KGHSH, CDR2 LQKENI. CDR3 region: CASSPHPRAYEQYF. For the CDR3, the DNA is TGTGCCAGCTCACCCCACCCCAGAGCCTACGAGCAGTACTTC.

Ten or more counts support this clonotype. This chain joins TRBV27 and TRBJ2-1; D remains unclear. This CDR3 contains 11 residues. V was clipped by 3 bases and J by 9 bases, with 6 bases between them. Germline CDR1 and CDR2: MNHEY and SMNVEV (reference sequence). The CDR3 bases are TGTGCCAGCAGTTTTGGGTTTGAGCAGTTCTTC. Translated, it gives CASSFGFEQFF.

This clonotype was seen a handful of times. The chain employs TRBV6-1 and TRBJ2-7; 8 bases map to TRBD2. Germline loops: CDR1 MNHNS, CDR2 SASEGT. The V segment lost 6 bases and the J segment 0 bases; nucleotides outside the gene matches: 7. CDR3 length: 15 amino acids. The CDR3 nucleotides are TGTGCCAGCAGCCCCGGGAGGGTAAGCTCCTACGAGCAGTACTTC. Residues: CASSPGRVSSYEQYF.

Ten or more counts support this clonotype. CDR3 loop: CASSLTGPTNEKLFF. CDR3 DNA sequence: TGCGCCAGCAGCCTTACAGGGCCAACTAATGAAAAACTGTTTTTT. The chain has TRBV5-1 and TRBJ1-4, with D tentatively TRBD1 (6 bases). This CDR3 spans 15 amino acids. V lost 4 bases to trimming and J lost 0 bases, with 10 bases between them. The V gene's germline CDR1 is SGHRS and CDR2 YFSETQ.